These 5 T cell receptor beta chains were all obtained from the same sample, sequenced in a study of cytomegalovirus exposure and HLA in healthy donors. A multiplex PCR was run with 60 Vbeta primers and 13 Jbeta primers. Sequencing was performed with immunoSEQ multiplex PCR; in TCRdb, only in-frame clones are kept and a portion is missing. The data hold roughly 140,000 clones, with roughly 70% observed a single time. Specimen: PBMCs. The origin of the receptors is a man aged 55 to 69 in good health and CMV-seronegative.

CDR3 region: CSGTGTSGRAFNEQFF. CDR3 coding DNA: TGCAGCGGAACCGGGACTAGCGGGAGGGCATTCAATGAGCAGTTCTTC. The V gene is TRBV29-1, the J gene TRBJ2-1; TRBD2 matches at 16 bases. V was pared by 7 bases and J by 6 bases, with 9 bases of the junction left unmatched. This CDR3 region has 16 residues. From germline, CDR1 is SQVTM and CDR2 ANQGSEA.

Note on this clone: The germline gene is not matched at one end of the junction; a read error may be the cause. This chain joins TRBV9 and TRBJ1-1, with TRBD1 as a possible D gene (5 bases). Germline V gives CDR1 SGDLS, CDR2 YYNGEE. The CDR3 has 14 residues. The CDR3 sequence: CASSVGAGNTGAFF. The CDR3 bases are TGTGCCAGCAGCGTAGGGGCAGGGAACACTGGAGCTTTCTTT.

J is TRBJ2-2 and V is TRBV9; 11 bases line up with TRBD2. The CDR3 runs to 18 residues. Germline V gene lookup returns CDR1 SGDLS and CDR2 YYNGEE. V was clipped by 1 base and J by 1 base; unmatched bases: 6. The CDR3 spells CASSVIAGGPQNTGELFF. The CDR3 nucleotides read TGTGCCAGCAGCGTAATAGCGGGAGGGCCTCAGAACACCGGGGAGCTGTTTTTT. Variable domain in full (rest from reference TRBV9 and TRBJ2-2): DSGVTQTPKHLITATGQRVTLRCSPRSGDLSVYWYQQSLDQGLQFLIQYYNGEERAKGNILERFSAQQFPDLHSELNLSSLELGDSALYFCASSVIAGGPQNTGELFFGEGSRLTVL.

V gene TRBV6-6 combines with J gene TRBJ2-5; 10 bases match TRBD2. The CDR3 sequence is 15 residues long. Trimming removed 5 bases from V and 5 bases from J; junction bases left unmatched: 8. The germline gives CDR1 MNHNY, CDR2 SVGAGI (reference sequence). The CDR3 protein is CASSASSGRGETQYF. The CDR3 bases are TGTGCCAGCAGTGCATCAAGCGGGAGGGGGGAGACCCAGTACTTC.

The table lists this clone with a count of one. The CDR3 bases are TGTGCCAGTATGGCCACGACAGGGGCCTACGAGCAGTACTTC. It encodes CASMATTGAYEQYF. The chain carries TRBV19 and TRBJ2-7; 8 bases are shared with TRBD1. This CDR3 is 14 amino acids long. The germline gives CDR1 LNHDA, CDR2 SQIVND (reference sequence). The J segment lost 2 bases and the V segment lost 7 bases, leaving 7 bases of the junction unmatched.